There are many counts of the clone carrying this T cell receptor (beta chain). Its antigen is not known. This library used roughly 400 ng RNA and molecular barcoded adaptors spanning alpha/delta and beta/gamma chains. TCRdb redid the calling of the reads with MiXCR, one entry per CDR3 protein. The top ten hold roughly 45% of the sample, which has over 50,000 distinct CDR3 sequences, 11% to 15% seen once. This specimen belongs to a study of read filtering for tumor transcriptome and immune sequencing. Overall study context: Whole-transcriptome libraries were prepared after DNase treatment. IR-seq gave about 3.5 to 10.27 million TCR reads per sample; RNA-seq gave about 80 to 1,400.

This CDR3 region has 17 residues. Germline values: CDR1 MNHEY, CDR2 SVGAGI. Trimming cost V 6 bases and J 2 bases; bases outside gene matches: 12. Study outcomes and limitations: This fraction held mixed bone marrow immune cells after CD138-negative sorting. Roughly four fifths of IR-seq clonotypes had one read, totaling around 4% of reads; RNA-seq: 74.6% and 44.6%.

The J gene is TRBJ2-5, the V gene TRBV6-5; 10 bases line up with TRBD2. The TCR comes from a donor older than 35 with multiple myeloma. The sample taken for sequencing was a population of CD138-negative cells sorted from bone marrow. DNA of the CDR3: TGTGCCAGCAGCCTGGGACTAGCGAGAGATCCACAAGAGACCCAGTACTTC. This codes for CASSLGLARDPQETQYF.